This TCR beta chain was recorded in a study of T cell responses to AZD1222 COVID-19 vaccine. The CDR3 is 14 amino acids. Trimming took off 2 bases at V and 5 bases at J, with 16 bases between the two ends. Germline CDR1 GTSNPN, CDR2 SVGIG (reference sequence). Study conclusions and caveats: There were repertoire samples only from the period after the peak T cell response. At baseline, seropositivity was found in only 6 or 7 AZD1222 recipients. Reportedly, nearly half of unique spike TCRs recognized epitopes outside B.1.351/B.1.1.7 mutations. Donors were largely white British and mainly female; clonal diversity was possibly underestimated.

For this clone: Its antigen is as yet unknown.

TCRdb's copy holds only in-frame clones and misses some; the assay was immunoSEQ multiplex PCR. The data show about 120,000 clones, over 85% seen once. This chain joins TRBV30 and TRBJ2-7; D assignment may be TRBD1 or TRBD2 (5 bases each). The clonotype comes from an adult who received the AZD1222 COVID-19 vaccine. Sequencing used peripheral blood, obtained 28 days after the second AZD1222 dose. The DNA for the CDR3 is TGTGCCTGGAGTAGGGACCAACAAGACCACGAGCAGTACTTC. Encoded protein: CAWSRDQQDHEQYF.